This T cell receptor beta chain was retrieved from a study of tumor T cells in aggressive B-cell lymphoma. The protocol was immunoSEQ multiplex PCR, while the TCRdb copy is restricted to in-frame clones and leaves out a portion. The sample carries a few thousand clones, around 87% recorded once. Germline V gives CDR1 SGHRS, CDR2 YFSETQ. The CDR3 contains 13 residues. V gave up 3 bases and J gave up 5 bases, with 9 bases separating them. This TCR was sampled from an adult with diffuse large B cell lymphoma. The chain carries TRBV5-1 and TRBJ2-1; perhaps TRBD1 as D (5 bases). Source material: tumor tissue. The CDR3 coding sequence is TGCGCCAGCAGCTCAGGGTCAAACAATGAGCAGTTCTTC. It translates to CASSSGSNNEQFF.